This TCR beta chain was profiled in a study of CD8 T cell repertoires and HIV-1 epitope variants. Overall study context: IL-2, IL-7 and IL-15 were added on days 3 and 7 of 10-day cultures.

For this clone: Its antigen is undetermined.

Germline assignment: CDR1 MGHRA and CDR2 YSYEKL. The CDR3 extends over 18 amino acids. The trim removed 4 bases at V and 3 bases at J, leaving 14 bases unmatched. Assay used: immunoSEQ multiplex PCR; TCRdb lists only in-frame clones, some missing. The profile shows thousands of clones, roughly 64% of them singletons. The chain links TRBV4-1 to TRBJ2-3, with 9 nucleotides matching TRBD1. This TCR was sampled from a male donor with HIV. Sequenced input: cultured CD8+ T cells derived from PBMCs. The CDR3 loop is CASSPPPPPGQGTDTQYF. The CDR3 DNA reads as TGCGCCAGCAGCCCACCCCCTCCCCCGGGACAGGGTACAGATACGCAGTATTTT.